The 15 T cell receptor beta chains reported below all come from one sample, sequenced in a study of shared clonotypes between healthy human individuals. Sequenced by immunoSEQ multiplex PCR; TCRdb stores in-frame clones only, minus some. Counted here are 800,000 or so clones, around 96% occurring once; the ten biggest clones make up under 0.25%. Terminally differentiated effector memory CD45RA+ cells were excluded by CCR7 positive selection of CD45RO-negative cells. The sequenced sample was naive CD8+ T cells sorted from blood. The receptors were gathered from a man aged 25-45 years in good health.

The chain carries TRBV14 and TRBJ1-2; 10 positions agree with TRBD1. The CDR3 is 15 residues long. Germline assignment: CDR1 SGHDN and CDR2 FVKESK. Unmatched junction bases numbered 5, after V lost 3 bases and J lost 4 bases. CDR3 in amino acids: CASSHPGQGRYGYTF. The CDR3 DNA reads TGTGCCAGCAGCCACCCGGGACAGGGGCGCTATGGCTACACCTTC.

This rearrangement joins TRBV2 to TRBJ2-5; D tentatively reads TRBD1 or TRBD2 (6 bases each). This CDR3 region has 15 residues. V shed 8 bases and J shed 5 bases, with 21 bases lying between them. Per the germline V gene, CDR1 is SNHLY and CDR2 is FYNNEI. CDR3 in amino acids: CASPKGRGRGETQYF. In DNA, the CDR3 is TGTGCCAGCCCAAAAGGCCGGGGGCGCGGGGAGACCCAGTACTTC.

CDR3 coding DNA: TGTGCCAGCAGCCCCGGGACTAGCGGAGCCTACGAGCAGTACTTC. This sequence encodes CASSPGTSGAYEQYF. V usage is TRBV13 and J usage is TRBJ2-7; 11 bases agree with TRBD2. CDR1 PRHDT and CDR2 FYEKMQ come from the germline V gene (reference sequence). With 5 bases clipped from V and 2 bases from J, the junction kept 5 bases outside the gene matches. This CDR3 is 15 amino acids long.

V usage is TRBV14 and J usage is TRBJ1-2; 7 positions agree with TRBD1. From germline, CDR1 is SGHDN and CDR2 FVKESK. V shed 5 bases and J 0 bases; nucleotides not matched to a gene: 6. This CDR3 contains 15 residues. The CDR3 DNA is TGTGCCAGCAGCTCCCGGGACAGCCCTAACTATGGCTACACCTTC. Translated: CASSSRDSPNYGYTF.

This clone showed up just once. The CDR3 sequence is CASGFHLASANYEQFF. CDR3 DNA: TGTGCTAGTGGTTTTCATCTGGCTAGCGCGAACTATGAGCAGTTCTTC. V and J are TRBV12-5 and TRBJ2-1, with a possible D match to TRBD2 (6 bases). Deletions cut 3 bases from V and 8 bases from J, with 20 bases between. There are 16 residues in the CDR3. Germline values: CDR1 LGHNT, CDR2 FRNRAP.

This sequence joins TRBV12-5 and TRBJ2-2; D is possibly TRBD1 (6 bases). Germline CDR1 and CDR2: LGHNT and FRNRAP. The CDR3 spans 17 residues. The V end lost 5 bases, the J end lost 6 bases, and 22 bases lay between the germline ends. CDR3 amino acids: CASGLAATTGLPGELFF. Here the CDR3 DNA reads TGTGCTAGTGGTCTCGCGGCAACGACAGGTTTGCCCGGGGAGCTGTTTTTT.

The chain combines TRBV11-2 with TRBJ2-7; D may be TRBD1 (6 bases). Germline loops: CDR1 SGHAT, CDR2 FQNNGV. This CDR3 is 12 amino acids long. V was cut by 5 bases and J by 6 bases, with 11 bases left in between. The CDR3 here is CASSITGSEQYF. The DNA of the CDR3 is TGTGCCAGCAGCATAACAGGGAGCGAGCAGTACTTC.

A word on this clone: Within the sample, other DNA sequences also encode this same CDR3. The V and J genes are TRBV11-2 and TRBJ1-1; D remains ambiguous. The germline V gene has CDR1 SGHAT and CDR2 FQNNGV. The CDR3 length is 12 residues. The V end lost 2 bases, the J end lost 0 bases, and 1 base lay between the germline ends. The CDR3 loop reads CASSLMNTEAFF. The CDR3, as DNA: TGTGCCAGCAGCTTAATGAACACTGAAGCTTTCTTT.

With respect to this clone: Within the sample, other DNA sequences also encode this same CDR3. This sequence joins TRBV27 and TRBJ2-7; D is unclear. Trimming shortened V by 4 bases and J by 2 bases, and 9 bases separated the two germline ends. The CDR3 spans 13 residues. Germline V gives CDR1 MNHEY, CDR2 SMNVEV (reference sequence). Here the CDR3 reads CASSYGRTYEQYF. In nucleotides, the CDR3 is TGTGCCAGCAGTTACGGCAGAACCTACGAGCAGTACTTC.

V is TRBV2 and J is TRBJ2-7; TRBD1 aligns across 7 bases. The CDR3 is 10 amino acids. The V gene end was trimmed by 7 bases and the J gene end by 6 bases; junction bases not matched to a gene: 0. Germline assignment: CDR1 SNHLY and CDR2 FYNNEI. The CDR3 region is CASNRGEQYF. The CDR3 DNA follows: TGTGCCAGCAACAGGGGCGAGCAGTACTTC.

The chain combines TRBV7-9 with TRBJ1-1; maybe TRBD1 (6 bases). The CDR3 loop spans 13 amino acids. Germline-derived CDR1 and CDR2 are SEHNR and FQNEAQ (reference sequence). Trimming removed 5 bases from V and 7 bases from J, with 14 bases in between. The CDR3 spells CASSLLGQIEAFF. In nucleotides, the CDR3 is TGTGCCAGCAGCCTCTTAGGACAGATTGAAGCTTTCTTT. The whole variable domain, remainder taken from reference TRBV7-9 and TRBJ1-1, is DTGVSQNPRHKITKRGQNVTFRCDPISEHNRLYWYRQTLGQGPEFLTYFQNEAQLEKSRLLSDRFSAERPKGSFSTLEIQRTEQGDSAMYLCASSLLGQIEAFFGQGTRLTVV.

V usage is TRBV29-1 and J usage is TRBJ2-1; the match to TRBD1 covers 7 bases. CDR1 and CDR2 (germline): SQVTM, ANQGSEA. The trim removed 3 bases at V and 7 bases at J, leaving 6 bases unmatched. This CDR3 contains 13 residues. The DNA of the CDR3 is TGCAGCGTTGACAGGGGGTCAGAGAATGAGCAGTTCTTC. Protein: CSVDRGSENEQFF.

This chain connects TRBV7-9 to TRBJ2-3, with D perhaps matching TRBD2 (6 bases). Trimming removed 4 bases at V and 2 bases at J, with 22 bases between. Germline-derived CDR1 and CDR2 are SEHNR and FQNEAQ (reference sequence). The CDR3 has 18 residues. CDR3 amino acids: CASSSTRPAGPLTDTQYF. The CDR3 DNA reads TGTGCCAGCAGCTCAACGCGACCCGCGGGGCCCCTCACAGATACGCAGTATTTT.

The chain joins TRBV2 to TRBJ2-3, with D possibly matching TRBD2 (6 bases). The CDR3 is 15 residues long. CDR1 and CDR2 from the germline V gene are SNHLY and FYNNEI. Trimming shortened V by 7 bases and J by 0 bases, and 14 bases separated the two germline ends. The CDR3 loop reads CASKGGASSTDTQYF. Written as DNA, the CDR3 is TGTGCCAGCAAGGGAGGAGCGTCTAGCACAGATACGCAGTATTTT.

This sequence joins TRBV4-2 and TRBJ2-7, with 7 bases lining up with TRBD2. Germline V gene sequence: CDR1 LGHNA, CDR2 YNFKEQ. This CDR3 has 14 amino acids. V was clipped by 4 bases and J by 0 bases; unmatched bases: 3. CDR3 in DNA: TGTGCCAGCAGCCGGCGCGGGAGCTCCTACGAGCAGTACTTC. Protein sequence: CASSRRGSSYEQYF.